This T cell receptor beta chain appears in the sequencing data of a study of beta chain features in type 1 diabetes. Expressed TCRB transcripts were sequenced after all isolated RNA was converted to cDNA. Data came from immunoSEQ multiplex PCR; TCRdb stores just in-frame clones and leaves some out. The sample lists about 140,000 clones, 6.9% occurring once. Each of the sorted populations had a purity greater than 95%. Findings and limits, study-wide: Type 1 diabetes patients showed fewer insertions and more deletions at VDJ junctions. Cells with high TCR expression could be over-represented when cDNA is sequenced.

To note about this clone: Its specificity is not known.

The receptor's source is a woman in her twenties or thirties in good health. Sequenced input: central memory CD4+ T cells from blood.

CDR3 protein: CAWTGSSSYEQYF. CDR3 nucleotide sequence: TGTGCCTGGACGGGGTCGAGCTCCTACGAGCAGTACTTC. The chain uses TRBV30 and TRBJ2-7, with a possible D match to TRBD2 (5 bases). The germline gives CDR1 GTSNPN, CDR2 SVGIG (reference sequence). The CDR3 length is 13 residues. The germline V and J ends were trimmed by 4 bases and 0 bases, with 10 bases remaining between them.